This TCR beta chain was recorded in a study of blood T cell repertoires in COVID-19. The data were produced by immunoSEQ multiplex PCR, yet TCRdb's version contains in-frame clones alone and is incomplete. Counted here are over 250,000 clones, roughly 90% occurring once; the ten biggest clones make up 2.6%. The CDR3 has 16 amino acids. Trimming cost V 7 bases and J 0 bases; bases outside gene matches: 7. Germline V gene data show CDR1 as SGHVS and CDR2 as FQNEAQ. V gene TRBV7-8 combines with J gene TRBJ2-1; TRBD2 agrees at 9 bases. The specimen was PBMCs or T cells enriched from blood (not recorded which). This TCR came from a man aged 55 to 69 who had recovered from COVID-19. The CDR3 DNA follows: TGTGCCAGCACAGCGGGGGGCCCGAGCTCCTACAATGAGCAGTTCTTC. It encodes CASTAGGPSSYNEQFF. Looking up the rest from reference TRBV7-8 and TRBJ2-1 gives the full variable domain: GAGVSQSPRYKVAKRGQDVALRCDPISGHVSLFWYQQALGQGPEFLTYFQNEAQLDKSGLPSDRFFAERPEGSVSTLKIQRTQQEDSAVYLCASTAGGPSSYNEQFFGPGTRLTVL.